This T cell receptor (beta chain) was found in a study of T-cell reconstitution after alpha-beta-depleted transplantation in children. General study findings and limits: A year had passed since transplant, and T-cell counts and diversity by then came mostly from newly produced T cells.

This clonotype was observed a handful of times. Its antigen is undetermined. The limits of the CDR3 on the DNA are not certain, so only TCRdb's listed CDR3 is given. Unique molecular identifiers were built into the TCRbeta library. One entry per CDR3 protein results from TCRdb running MiXCR on the PCR reads. The repertoire includes approximately 980,000 distinct CDR3 sequences, about 31% of them detected once, and more than 25% sits in the top ten. Germline V gene lookup returns CDR1 SEHNR and CDR2 FQNEAQ (reference sequence). The CDR3 is 11 amino acids long, termini counted. The chain links TRBV7-9 to TRBJ2-7. The sample consisted of PBMCs, mostly from graft donor cells, taken 360 days after TCRalphabeta/CD19-depleted stem cell transplant. The TCR sequence derives from a boy under two years old who had a stem cell transplant for SCID, so the T cells may come from the graft donor. CDR3 sequence reads: CASFLWGEQYF.